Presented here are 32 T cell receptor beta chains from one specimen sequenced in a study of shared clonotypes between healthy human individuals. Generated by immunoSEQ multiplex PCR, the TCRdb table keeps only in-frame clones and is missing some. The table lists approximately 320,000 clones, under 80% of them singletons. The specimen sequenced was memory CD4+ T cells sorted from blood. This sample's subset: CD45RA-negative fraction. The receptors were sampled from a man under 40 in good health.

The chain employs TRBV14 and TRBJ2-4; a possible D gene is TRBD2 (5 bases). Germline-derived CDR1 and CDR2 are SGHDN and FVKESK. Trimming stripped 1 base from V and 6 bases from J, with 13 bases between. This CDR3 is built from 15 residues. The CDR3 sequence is CASSQANSAGNIQYF. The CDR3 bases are TGTGCCAGCAGCCAAGCCAATAGCGCGGGAAACATTCAGTACTTC. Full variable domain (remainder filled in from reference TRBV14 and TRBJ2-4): EAGVTQFPSHSVIEKGQTVTLRCDPISGHDNLYWYRRVMGKEIKFLLHFVKESKQDESGMPNNRFLAERTGGTYSTLKVQPAELEDSGVYFCASSQANSAGNIQYFGAGTRLSVL.

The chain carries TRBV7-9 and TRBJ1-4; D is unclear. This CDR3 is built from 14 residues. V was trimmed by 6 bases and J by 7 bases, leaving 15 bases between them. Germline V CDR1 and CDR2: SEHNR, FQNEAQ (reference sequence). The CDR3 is CASSRHVPGEKLFF. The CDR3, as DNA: TGTGCCAGCAGTCGACACGTCCCCGGTGAAAAACTGTTTTTT.

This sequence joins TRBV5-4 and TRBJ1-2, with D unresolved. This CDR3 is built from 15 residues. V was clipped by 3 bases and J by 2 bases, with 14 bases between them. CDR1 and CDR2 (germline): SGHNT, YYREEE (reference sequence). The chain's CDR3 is CASSSSGGLNYGYTF. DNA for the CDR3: TGTGCCAGCAGCTCCAGTGGAGGGTTGAACTATGGCTACACCTTC.

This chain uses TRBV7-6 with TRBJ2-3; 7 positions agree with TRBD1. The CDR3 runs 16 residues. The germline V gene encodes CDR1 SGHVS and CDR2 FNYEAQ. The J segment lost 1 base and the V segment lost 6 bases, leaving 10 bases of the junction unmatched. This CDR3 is CASSNTRDRGTDTQYF. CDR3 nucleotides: TGTGCCAGCAGTAATACACGGGACAGAGGCACAGATACGCAGTATTTT.

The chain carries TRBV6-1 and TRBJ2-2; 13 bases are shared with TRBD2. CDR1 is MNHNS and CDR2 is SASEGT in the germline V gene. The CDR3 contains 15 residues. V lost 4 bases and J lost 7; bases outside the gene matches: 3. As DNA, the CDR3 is TGTGCCAGCAGTGGACTAGCGGGAGGTATCGGGGAGCTGTTTTTT. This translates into CASSGLAGGIGELFF.

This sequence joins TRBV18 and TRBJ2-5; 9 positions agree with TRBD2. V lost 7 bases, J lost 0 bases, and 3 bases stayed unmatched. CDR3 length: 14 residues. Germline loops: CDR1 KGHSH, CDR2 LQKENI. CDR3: CASLASGNQETQYF. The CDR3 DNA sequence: TGTGCCAGCTTAGCTAGCGGGAACCAAGAGACCCAGTACTTC. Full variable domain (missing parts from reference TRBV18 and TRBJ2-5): NAGVMQNPRHLVRRRGQEARLRCSPMKGHSHVYWYRQLPEEGLKFMVYLQKENIIDESGMPKERFSAEFPKEGPSILRIQQVVRGDSAAYFCASLASGNQETQYFGPGTRLLVL.

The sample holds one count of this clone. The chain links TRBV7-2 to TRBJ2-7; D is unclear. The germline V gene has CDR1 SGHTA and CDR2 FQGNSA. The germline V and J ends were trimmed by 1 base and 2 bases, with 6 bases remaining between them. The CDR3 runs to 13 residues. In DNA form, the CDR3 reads TGTGCCAGCAGCTTAGAGGCAGCCTACGAGCAGTACTTC. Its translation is CASSLEAAYEQYF. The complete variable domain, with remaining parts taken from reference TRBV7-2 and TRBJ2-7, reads GAGVSQSPSNKVTEKGKDVELRCDPISGHTALYWYRQSLGQGLEFLIYFQGNSAPDKSGLPSDRFSAERTGGSVSTLTIQRTQQEDSAVYLCASSLEAAYEQYFGPGTRLTVT.

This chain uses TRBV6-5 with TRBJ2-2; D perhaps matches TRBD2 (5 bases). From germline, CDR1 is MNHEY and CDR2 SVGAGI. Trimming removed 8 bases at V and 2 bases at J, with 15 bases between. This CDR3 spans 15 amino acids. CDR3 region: CASPSGKLNTGELFF. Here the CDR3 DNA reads TGTGCCAGCCCTTCCGGGAAACTTAACACCGGGGAGCTGTTTTTT.

Here the CDR3 DNA reads TGTGCCAGCACCGGGACAGTTAACGAAAAACTGTTTTTT. Its translation: CASTGTVNEKLFF. This chain joins TRBV25-1 and TRBJ1-4; 7 nucleotides match TRBD1. The CDR3 sequence is 13 residues long. The V gene's germline CDR1 is MGHDK and CDR2 SYGVNS. The V and J ends lost 7 bases and 8 bases, in that order; junction bases with no gene match: 7.

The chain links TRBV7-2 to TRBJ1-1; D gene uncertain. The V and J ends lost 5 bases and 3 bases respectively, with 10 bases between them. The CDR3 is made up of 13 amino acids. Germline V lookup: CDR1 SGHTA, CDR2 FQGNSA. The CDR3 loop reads CASSRRRDTEAFF. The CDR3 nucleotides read TGTGCCAGCAGCCGGCGGCGGGACACTGAAGCTTTCTTT. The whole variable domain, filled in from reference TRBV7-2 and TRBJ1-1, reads GAGVSQSPSNKVTEKGKDVELRCDPISGHTALYWYRQSLGQGLEFLIYFQGNSAPDKSGLPSDRFSAERTGGSVSTLTIQRTQQEDSAVYLCASSRRRDTEAFFGQGTRLTVV.

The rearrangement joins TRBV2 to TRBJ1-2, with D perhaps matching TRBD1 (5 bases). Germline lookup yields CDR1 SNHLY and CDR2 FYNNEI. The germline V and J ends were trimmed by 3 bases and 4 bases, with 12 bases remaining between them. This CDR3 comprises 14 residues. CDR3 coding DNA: TGTGCCAGCAGTGAGGTCGGGGGGGGCTATGGCTACACCTTC. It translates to CASSEVGGGYGYTF. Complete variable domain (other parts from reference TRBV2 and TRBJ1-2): EPEVTQTPSHQVTQMGQEVILRCVPISNHLYFYWYRQILGQKVEFLVSFYNNEISEKSEIFDDQFSVERPDGSNFTLKIRSTKLEDSAMYFCASSEVGGGYGYTFGSGTRLTVV.

The CDR3 sequence: CASSYPGRGGPQHF. In DNA, the CDR3 is TGTGCCAGCAGTTACCCCGGACGGGGTGGGCCCCAGCATTTT. V and J are TRBV6-5 and TRBJ1-5; D remains ambiguous. V lost 2 bases and J lost 9, with 14 bases in between. The CDR3 is 14 amino acids. The germline V gene has CDR1 MNHEY and CDR2 SVGAGI.

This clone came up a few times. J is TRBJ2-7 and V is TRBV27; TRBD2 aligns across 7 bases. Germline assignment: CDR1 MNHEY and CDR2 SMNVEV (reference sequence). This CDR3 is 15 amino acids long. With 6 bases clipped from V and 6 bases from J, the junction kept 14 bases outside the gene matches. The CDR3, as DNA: TGTGCCAGCAGGGAGGTGGGCGGGAGCCTCGGCGAGCAGTACTTC. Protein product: CASREVGGSLGEQYF.

CDR3 region: CASGLYSGNTIYF. CDR3 bases: TGTGCCAGCGGGTTGTACTCTGGAAACACCATATATTTT. The chain couples TRBV11-2 to TRBJ1-3; D gene uncertain. Germline V lookup: CDR1 SGHAT, CDR2 FQNNGV. This CDR3 region has 13 residues. V dropped 8 bases and J dropped 0 bases, with 8 bases sitting between them.

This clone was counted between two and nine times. CDR3 in DNA: TGTGCCAGCAGTAGATCGGGACTAGCGGGTCAAGAGACCCAGTACTTC. Translated, it gives CASSRSGLAGQETQYF. This chain uses TRBV25-1 with TRBJ2-5, with 12 bases lining up with TRBD2. The CDR3 has 16 amino acids. The trim removed 5 bases at V and 2 bases at J, leaving 6 bases unmatched. CDR1 and CDR2 (germline): MGHDK, SYGVNS.

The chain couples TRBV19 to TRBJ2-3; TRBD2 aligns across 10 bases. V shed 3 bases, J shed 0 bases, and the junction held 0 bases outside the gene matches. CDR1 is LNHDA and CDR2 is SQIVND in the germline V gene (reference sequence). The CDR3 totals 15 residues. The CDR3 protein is CASSMTSGSTDTQYF. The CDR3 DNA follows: TGTGCCAGTAGTATGACTAGCGGGAGCACAGATACGCAGTATTTT. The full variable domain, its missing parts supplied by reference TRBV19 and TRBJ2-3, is DGGITQSPKYLFRKEGQNVTLSCEQNLNHDAMYWYRQDPGQGLRLIYYSQIVNDFQKGDIAEGYSVSREKKESFPLTVTSAQKNPTAFYLCASSMTSGSTDTQYFGPGTRLTVL.

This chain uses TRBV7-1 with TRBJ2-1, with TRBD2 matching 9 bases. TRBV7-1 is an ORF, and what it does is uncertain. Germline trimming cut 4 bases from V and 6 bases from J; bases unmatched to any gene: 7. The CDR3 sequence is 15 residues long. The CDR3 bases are TGTGCCAGCAGCTTAGGAGCGGGAGGTTTCAATGAGCAGTTCTTC. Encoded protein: CASSLGAGGFNEQFF.

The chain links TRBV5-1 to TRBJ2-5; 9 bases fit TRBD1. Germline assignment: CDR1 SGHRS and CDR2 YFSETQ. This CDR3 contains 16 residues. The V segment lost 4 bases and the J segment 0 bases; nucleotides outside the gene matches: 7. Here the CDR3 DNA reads TGCGCCAGCAGCCATTACCGGGACAGGGACCAAGAGACCCAGTACTTC. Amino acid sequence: CASSHYRDRDQETQYF.

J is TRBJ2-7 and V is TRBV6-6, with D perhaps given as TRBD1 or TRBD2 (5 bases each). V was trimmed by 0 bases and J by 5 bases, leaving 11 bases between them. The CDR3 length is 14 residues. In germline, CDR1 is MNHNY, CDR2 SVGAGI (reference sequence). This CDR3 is CASSYSPGTHEQYF. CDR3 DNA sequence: TGTGCCAGCAGTTACTCTCCGGGGACCCACGAGCAGTACTTC.

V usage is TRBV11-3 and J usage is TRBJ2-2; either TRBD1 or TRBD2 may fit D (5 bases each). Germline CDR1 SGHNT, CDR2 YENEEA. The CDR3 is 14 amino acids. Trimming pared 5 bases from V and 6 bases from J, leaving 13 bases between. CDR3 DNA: TGTGCCAGCAGCCCTGAGGGGTTATCCGGGGAGCTGTTTTTT. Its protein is CASSPEGLSGELFF.

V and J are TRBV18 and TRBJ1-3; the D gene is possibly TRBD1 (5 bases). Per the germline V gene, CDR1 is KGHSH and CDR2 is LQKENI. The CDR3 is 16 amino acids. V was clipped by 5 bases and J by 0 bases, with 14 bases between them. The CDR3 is CASSGAGIGSGNTIYF. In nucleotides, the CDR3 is TGTGCCAGCTCAGGGGCGGGGATCGGCTCTGGAAACACCATATATTTT.

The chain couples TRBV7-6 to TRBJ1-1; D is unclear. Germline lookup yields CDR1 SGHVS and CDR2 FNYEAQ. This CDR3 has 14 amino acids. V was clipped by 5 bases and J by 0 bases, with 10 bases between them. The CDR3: CASSPGVLNTEAFF. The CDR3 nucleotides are TGTGCCAGCAGCCCCGGGGTTTTGAACACTGAAGCTTTCTTT.

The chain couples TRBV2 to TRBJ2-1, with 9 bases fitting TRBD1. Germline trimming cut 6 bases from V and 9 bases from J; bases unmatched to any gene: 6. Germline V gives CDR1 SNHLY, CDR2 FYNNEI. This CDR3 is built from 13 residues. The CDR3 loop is CASRGDRAGEQFF. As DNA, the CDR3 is TGTGCCAGCAGGGGGGACAGGGCGGGTGAGCAGTTCTTC.

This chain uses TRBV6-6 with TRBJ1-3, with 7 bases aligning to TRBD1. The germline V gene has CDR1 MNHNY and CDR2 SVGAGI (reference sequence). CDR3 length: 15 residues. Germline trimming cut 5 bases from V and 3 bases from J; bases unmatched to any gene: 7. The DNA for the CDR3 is TGTGCCAGCAGTACAAAAGGGACAGTTGGAAACACCATATATTTT. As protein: CASSTKGTVGNTIYF.

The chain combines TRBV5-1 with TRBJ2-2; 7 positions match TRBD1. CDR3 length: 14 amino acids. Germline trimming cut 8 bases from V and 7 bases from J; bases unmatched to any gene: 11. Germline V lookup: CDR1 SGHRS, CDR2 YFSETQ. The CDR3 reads CASNRDRGDGELFF. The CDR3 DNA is TGCGCCAGTAACCGGGACAGAGGGGACGGGGAGCTGTTTTTT.

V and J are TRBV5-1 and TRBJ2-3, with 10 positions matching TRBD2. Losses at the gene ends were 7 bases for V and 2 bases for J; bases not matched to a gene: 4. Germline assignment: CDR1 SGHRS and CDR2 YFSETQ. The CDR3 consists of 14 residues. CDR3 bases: TGCGCCAGCGGACTAGCGGTAGCCACAGATACGCAGTATTTT. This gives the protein CASGLAVATDTQYF.

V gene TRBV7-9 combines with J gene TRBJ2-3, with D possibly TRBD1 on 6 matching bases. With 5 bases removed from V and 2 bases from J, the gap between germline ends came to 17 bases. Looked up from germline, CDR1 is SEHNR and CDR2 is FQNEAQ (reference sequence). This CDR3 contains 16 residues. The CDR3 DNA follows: TGTGCCAGCAGCCTAAAAGTGGTGGGGGCCACAGATACGCAGTATTTT. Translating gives CASSLKVVGATDTQYF.

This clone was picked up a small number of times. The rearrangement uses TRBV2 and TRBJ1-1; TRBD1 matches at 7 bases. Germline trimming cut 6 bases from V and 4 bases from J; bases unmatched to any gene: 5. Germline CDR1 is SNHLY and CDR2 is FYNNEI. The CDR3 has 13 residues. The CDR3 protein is CASSGTDFTEAFF. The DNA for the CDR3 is TGTGCCAGCAGCGGGACAGATTTCACTGAAGCTTTCTTT. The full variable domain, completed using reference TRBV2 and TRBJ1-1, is EPEVTQTPSHQVTQMGQEVILRCVPISNHLYFYWYRQILGQKVEFLVSFYNNEISEKSEIFDDQFSVERPDGSNFTLKIRSTKLEDSAMYFCASSGTDFTEAFFGQGTRLTVV.

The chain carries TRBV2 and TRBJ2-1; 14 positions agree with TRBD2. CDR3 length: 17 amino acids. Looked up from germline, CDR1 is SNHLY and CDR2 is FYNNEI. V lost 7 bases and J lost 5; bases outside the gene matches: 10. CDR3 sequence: CASNHGTSGRVHNEQFF. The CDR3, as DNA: TGTGCCAGCAATCACGGGACTAGCGGGAGAGTCCACAATGAGCAGTTCTTC.

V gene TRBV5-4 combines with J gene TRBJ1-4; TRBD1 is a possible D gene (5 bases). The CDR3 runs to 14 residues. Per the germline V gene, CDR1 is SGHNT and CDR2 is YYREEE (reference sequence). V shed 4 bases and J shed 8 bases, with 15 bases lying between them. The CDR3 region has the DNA TGTGCCAGCAGCCCATTCGGGGCCGGAGAAAAACTGTTTTTT. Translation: CASSPFGAGEKLFF.

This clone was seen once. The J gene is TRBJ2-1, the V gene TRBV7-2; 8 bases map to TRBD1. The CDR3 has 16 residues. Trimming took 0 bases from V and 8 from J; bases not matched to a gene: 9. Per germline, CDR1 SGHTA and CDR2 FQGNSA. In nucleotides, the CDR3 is TGTGCCAGCAGCTTAGCCGCGTCAGGGGGCGGTCATGAGCAGTTCTTC. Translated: CASSLAASGGGHEQFF.

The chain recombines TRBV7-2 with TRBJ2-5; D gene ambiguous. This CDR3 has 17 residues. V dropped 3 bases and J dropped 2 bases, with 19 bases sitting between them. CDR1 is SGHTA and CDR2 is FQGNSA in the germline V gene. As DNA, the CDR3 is TGTGCCAGCAGCTTGGTACATAGGGTCGCCCCGCAAGAGACCCAGTACTTC. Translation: CASSLVHRVAPQETQYF.